The 25 T cell receptor beta chains below were found in one sample sequenced in a study of neoadjuvant anti-PD-1 for oral cavity cancer (dated by TCRdb to about 2021). In the paper's terms, the time point label means: after neoadjuvant nivolumab, at surgical resection. Receptors were amplified or captured by the immunoSEQ multiplex PCR assay. TCRdb took this table from immuneACCESS and kept in-frame rearrangements with V and J called. Such tables lack part of the clones; where checked against another copy, unresolved V genes explain under half of the gap, and the rest is unexplained. In this sample the table shows more than 9,500 clones, 60% to 85% of which occur a single time. The ten largest clones take up under 3% of the sample. The sequencing used PBMCs, collected after nivolumab (anti-PD-1) treatment. The receptors derive from a person aged 40 to 85 with oral cavity squamous cell carcinoma.

This chain connects TRBV6-5 to TRBJ1-4, with D unclear. CDR3 length equals 12 residues. Deletions cut 6 bases from V and 8 bases from J, with 10 bases between. CDR1 is MNHEY, CDR2 SVGAGI, per germline. The CDR3 coding sequence is TGTGCCAGCAGGAAGGGTGGCGAAAAACTGTTTTTT. Amino acids: CASRKGGEKLFF.

V gene TRBV9 combines with J gene TRBJ2-3; TRBD2 is a possible D gene (6 bases). CDR1 SGDLS and CDR2 YYNGEE come from the germline V gene. Trimming took 5 bases from V and 2 from J, leaving 15 bases between them. The CDR3 length is 15 residues. CDR3 region: CASSPGRTNTDTQYF. As DNA, the CDR3 is TGTGCCAGCAGTCCGGGAAGGACTAACACAGATACGCAGTATTTT.

This chain uses TRBV7-2 with TRBJ2-1; D remains unclear. The CDR3 totals 15 residues. Trimming left V 4 bases short and J 0 bases short, with 10 bases between. Germline assignment: CDR1 SGHTA and CDR2 FQGNSA. The CDR3 coding sequence is TGTGCCAGCAGCTCTCACTGGAGCTCCTACAATGAGCAGTTCTTC. It translates to CASSSHWSSYNEQFF.

J is TRBJ2-5 and V is TRBV2; no reliable D call. V was cut by 1 base and J by 5 bases, with 8 bases left in between. CDR3 length equals 13 residues. CDR1 and CDR2 from the germline V gene are SNHLY and FYNNEI. The CDR3 sequence is CASSEGLSETQYF. DNA for the CDR3: TGTGCCAGCAGTGAAGGACTTTCTGAGACCCAGTACTTC.

This clone turned up a few times. V is TRBV5-5 and J is TRBJ2-7; TRBD1 agrees at 8 bases. Germline V gene data show CDR1 as SGHKS and CDR2 as YYEKEE (reference sequence). V lost 1 base to trimming and J lost 7 bases; unmatched junction nucleotides: 10. The CDR3 consists of 15 residues. This CDR3 reads CASSLTGQEIYEQYF. The CDR3 coding sequence is TGTGCCAGCAGCTTGACGGGACAGGAAATTTATGAGCAGTACTTC.

The J gene is TRBJ2-7, the V gene TRBV19, with a weak D call TRBD1 (6 bases). The CDR3 runs 14 residues. V gave up 4 bases and J gave up 4 bases, with 14 bases separating them. Germline V lookup: CDR1 LNHDA, CDR2 SQIVND (reference sequence). Here the CDR3 DNA reads TGTGCCAGTAGTAGTCAGGGGAGTCTGTACGAGCAGTACTTC. The encoded protein is CASSSQGSLYEQYF. The full variable domain, its missing parts supplied by reference TRBV19 and TRBJ2-7, is DGGITQSPKYLFRKEGQNVTLSCEQNLNHDAMYWYRQDPGQGLRLIYYSQIVNDFQKGDIAEGYSVSREKKESFPLTVTSAQKNPTAFYLCASSSQGSLYEQYFGPGTRLTVT.

The rearrangement joins TRBV10-3 to TRBJ2-7; 11 bases align to TRBD1. Trimming cost V 7 bases and J 3 bases; bases outside gene matches: 2. The length of the CDR3 is 13 residues. CDR1 is ENHRY, CDR2 SYGVKD, per germline. This chain's CDR3 is CAIKGQGVYEQYF. CDR3 sequence (DNA): TGTGCCATCAAGGGACAGGGGGTCTACGAGCAGTACTTC.

The chain carries TRBV19 and TRBJ1-4; no clear D. The V and J ends lost 3 bases and 8 bases respectively, with 10 bases between them. Germline V CDR1 and CDR2: LNHDA, SQIVND (reference sequence). This CDR3 has 13 residues. CDR3 DNA sequence: TGTGCCAGTAGTATCCAGCGTCGGGAAAAACTGTTTTTT. Its protein is CASSIQRREKLFF. Full variable domain (outside the CDR3, taken from reference TRBV19 and TRBJ1-4): DGGITQSPKYLFRKEGQNVTLSCEQNLNHDAMYWYRQDPGQGLRLIYYSQIVNDFQKGDIAEGYSVSREKKESFPLTVTSAQKNPTAFYLCASSIQRREKLFFGSGTQLSVL.

This chain links TRBV7-6 with TRBJ2-3; TRBD1 is a possible D gene (6 bases). Germline V CDR1 and CDR2: SGHVS, FNYEAQ. The CDR3 totals 15 residues. The germline V and J ends were trimmed by 3 bases and 2 bases, with 12 bases remaining between them. This chain's CDR3 is CASSLGAGHTDTQYF. The CDR3 nucleotides read TGTGCCAGCAGCTTGGGGGCGGGCCACACAGATACGCAGTATTTT.

The genes are TRBV6-1 and TRBJ1-2; D not resolved. This CDR3 has 12 residues. V shed 5 bases and J shed 7 bases, with 11 bases lying between them. Germline V gene sequence: CDR1 MNHNS, CDR2 SASEGT. The CDR3 DNA reads TGTGCCAGCAGTACTCCCCTCGGTGGCTACACCTTC. The encoded protein is CASSTPLGGYTF.

The rearrangement joins TRBV5-1 to TRBJ2-5; TRBD2 matches at 8 bases. Germline lookup yields CDR1 SGHRS and CDR2 YFSETQ. This CDR3 spans 16 amino acids. Germline trimming cut 2 bases from V and 4 bases from J; bases unmatched to any gene: 10. Written as DNA, the CDR3 is TGCGCCAGCAGCTTTACGGGAGGGCCGGCTGCAGAGACCCAGTACTTC. Translation: CASSFTGGPAAETQYF.

The chain combines TRBV6-4 with TRBJ1-1, with D possibly TRBD1 on 5 matching bases. Trimming stripped 5 bases from V and 5 bases from J, with 12 bases between. Germline CDR1 reads MRHNA; CDR2 reads SNTAGT. The CDR3 is 13 amino acids. The CDR3 DNA reads TGTGCCAGCAGTAGTTCAGGGAGTACTGAAGCTTTCTTT. Protein sequence: CASSSSGSTEAFF.

The rearrangement links TRBV5-4 to TRBJ2-3; D unresolved. The length of the CDR3 is 13 residues. CDR1 SGHNT and CDR2 YYREEE come from the germline V gene (reference sequence). The germline V and J ends were trimmed by 0 bases and 5 bases, with 7 bases remaining between them. The CDR3 nucleotides are TGTGCCAGCAGCTTGGCCTCCGGAGATACGCAGTATTTT. Protein product: CASSLASGDTQYF.

Only a few counts were recorded for this clone. DNA for the CDR3: TGTGCCAGCAGTTATACTGGCGGGAGGGCCTCGTTAGATACGCAGTATTTT. The encoded protein is CASSYTGGRASLDTQYF. This chain connects TRBV27 to TRBJ2-3; 9 bases map to TRBD2. This CDR3 is 17 amino acids long. V shed 4 bases, J shed 5 bases, and the junction held 13 bases outside the gene matches. Germline assignment: CDR1 MNHEY and CDR2 SMNVEV (reference sequence).

This sequence joins TRBV29-1 and TRBJ1-2; D gene ambiguous. Per the germline V gene, CDR1 is SQVTM and CDR2 is ANQGSEA. Trimming removed 6 bases at V and 6 bases at J, with 8 bases between. This CDR3 is built from 10 residues. CDR3 residues: CSVDLHGYTF. As DNA, the CDR3 is TGCAGCGTGGACCTGCATGGCTACACCTTC.

This clone was seen more than once but under ten times. The rearrangement uses TRBV6-8 and TRBJ1-6; perhaps TRBD1 as D (6 bases). CDR1 is MNHGY and CDR2 is SAAAGT in the germline V gene. The CDR3 totals 17 residues. V gave up 2 bases and J gave up 6 bases, with 17 bases separating them. In DNA form, the CDR3 reads TGTGCCAGCAGTTACCAGTCGGGGGCCAGGTTTAATTCACCCCTCCACTTT. Translating it yields CASSYQSGARFNSPLHF.

This chain joins TRBV11-1 and TRBJ1-5; TRBD1 matches at 9 bases. This CDR3 has 14 amino acids. Germline CDR1 and CDR2: SGHAT and FQDESV (reference sequence). The V segment lost 4 bases and the J segment 7 bases; nucleotides outside the gene matches: 5. The CDR3 spells CASSSGQGEQPQHF. CDR3 coding DNA: TGTGCCAGCAGCTCGGGACAGGGAGAACAGCCCCAGCATTTT.

This clone was seen only once. J is TRBJ2-7 and V is TRBV6-5, with D possibly TRBD1 on 6 matching bases. Trimming stripped 0 bases from V and 7 bases from J, with 10 bases between. The CDR3 sequence is 13 residues long. Germline lookup yields CDR1 MNHEY and CDR2 SVGAGI. As DNA, the CDR3 is TGTGCCAGCAGTTACTCCAGGGGACCAGAGCAGTACTTC. Translating it yields CASSYSRGPEQYF.

J is TRBJ2-2 and V is TRBV4-2; possible D gene TRBD2, 5 bases. Per the germline V gene, CDR1 is LGHNA and CDR2 is YNFKEQ. The V end lost 0 bases, the J end lost 1 base, and 15 bases lay between the germline ends. This CDR3 has 18 amino acids. The CDR3 loop reads CASSQDSWQRENTGELFF. The CDR3 DNA reads as TGTGCCAGCAGCCAAGATTCGTGGCAACGGGAGAACACCGGGGAGCTGTTTTTT.

The CDR3 region has the DNA TGTGCCAGCAGTGGCAGCCGGGAGAAGTTCTTC. Translated: CASSGSREKFF. The chain is built from TRBV2 and TRBJ2-1; the D gene is possibly TRBD2 (6 bases). Germline-derived CDR1 and CDR2 are SNHLY and FYNNEI. The CDR3 contains 11 residues. V dropped 4 bases and J dropped 14 bases, with 12 bases sitting between them.

V and J are TRBV30 and TRBJ2-7, with D perhaps matching TRBD2 (6 bases). V shed 0 bases and J shed 4 bases, with 13 bases lying between them. The CDR3 is made up of 14 amino acids. The germline V gene has CDR1 GTSNPN and CDR2 SVGIG (reference sequence). The CDR3 reads CAWSVQRATYEQYF. The CDR3 coding sequence is TGTGCCTGGAGTGTACAGCGGGCCACTTACGAGCAGTACTTC.

J is TRBJ1-6 and V is TRBV19; D ambiguous. The CDR3 spans 15 residues. The germline V gene encodes CDR1 LNHDA and CDR2 SQIVND (reference sequence). The CDR3: CAAGEGNYWNSPLHF. In nucleotides, the CDR3 is TGTGCAGCTGGTGAAGGTAACTATTGGAATTCACCCCTCCACTTT. Full variable domain (outside the CDR3, taken from reference TRBV19 and TRBJ1-6): DGGITQSPKYLFRKEGQNVTLSCEQNLNHDAMYWYRQDPGQGLRLIYYSQIVNDFQKGDIAEGYSVSREKKESFPLTVTSAQKNPTAFYLCAAGEGNYWNSPLHFGNGTRLTVT.

This clone turned up a few times. The CDR3 nucleotides are TGTGCCAGCAGTTTAGGCCCCTTCTCCTACGAGCAGTACTTC. Encoded protein: CASSLGPFSYEQYF. The V gene is TRBV27, the J gene TRBJ2-7; D remains unclear. Germline V CDR1 and CDR2: MNHEY, SMNVEV (reference sequence). The V end lost 2 bases, the J end lost 0 bases, and 8 bases lay between the germline ends. The CDR3 totals 14 residues.

The chain links TRBV18 to TRBJ2-7; the D is unclear. Trimming took 4 bases from V and 6 from J, leaving 7 bases between them. Germline V gene sequence: CDR1 KGHSH, CDR2 LQKENI. The CDR3 spans 11 residues. The CDR3, as DNA: TGTGCCAGCTCACTTTCCAGCGAGCAGTACTTC. This encodes CASSLSSEQYF.

J is TRBJ2-2 and V is TRBV6-1, with 13 bases matching TRBD2. CDR1 is MNHNS, CDR2 SASEGT, per germline. CDR3 length equals 15 residues. J was trimmed by 6 bases and V by 4 bases; bases with no gene match: 2. CDR3 coding DNA: TGTGCCAGCAGTGGGACTAGCGGGAGTGCCGGGGAGCTGTTTTTT. Protein: CASSGTSGSAGELFF.